The 5 T cell receptor beta chains listed next were all sequenced from one sample in a study of shared clonotypes between healthy human individuals. Measured with immunoSEQ multiplex PCR; TCRdb has only the in-frame clones, and not every one. The data show roughly 2.6 million clones, roughly 92% seen once. The sample consisted of naive CD4+ T cells sorted from blood. Sample subset: CD45RA+ positively selected. The receptors originated from a man younger than 35 in good health.

J is TRBJ1-2 and V is TRBV18, with a possible D match to TRBD1 (5 bases). V lost 3 bases and J lost 1, with 15 bases in between. The germline V gene encodes CDR1 KGHSH and CDR2 LQKENI. The CDR3 is 16 residues long. CDR3 region: CASSPRQGPINYGYTF. DNA for the CDR3: TGTGCCAGCTCACCTCGTCAGGGACCGATTAACTATGGCTACACCTTC.

The chain carries TRBV6-1 and TRBJ2-5; maybe TRBD2 (8 bases). There are 15 residues in the CDR3. Trimming took off 3 bases at V and 9 bases at J, with 20 bases between the two ends. Germline lookup yields CDR1 MNHNS and CDR2 SASEGT. This CDR3 reads CASSEGLAGQGAQYF. The CDR3 DNA follows: TGTGCCAGCAGTGAGGGGCTAGCGGGCCAGGGGGCCCAGTACTTC.

The rearrangement joins TRBV7-2 to TRBJ2-3; D call uncertain. The CDR3 totals 16 residues. V lost 1 base and J 6 bases, leaving 17 bases between the germline ends. CDR1 and CDR2 from the germline V gene are SGHTA and FQGNSA. The CDR3 sequence is CASSLEPGTRWDTQYF. For the CDR3, the DNA is TGTGCCAGCAGCTTAGAGCCGGGTACAAGGTGGGATACGCAGTATTTT.

The chain recombines TRBV5-5 with TRBJ2-2; D possibly matches TRBD1 or TRBD2 (5 bases each). Germline lookup yields CDR1 SGHKS and CDR2 YYEKEE (reference sequence). Trimming pared 4 bases from V and 5 bases from J, leaving 24 bases between. The CDR3 runs to 18 residues. The CDR3 DNA is TGTGCCAGCAGCCTTAACGTCGGGACCGCCCGACAAACCGGGGAGCTGTTTTTT. Translating gives CASSLNVGTARQTGELFF.

The V gene is TRBV7-9, the J gene TRBJ1-2, with TRBD1 identical over 7 bases. The trim removed 2 bases at V and 5 bases at J, leaving 5 bases unmatched. Germline V gene sequence: CDR1 SEHNR, CDR2 FQNEAQ (reference sequence). The CDR3 consists of 14 residues. Here the CDR3 reads CASSLQQGQYGYTF. DNA for the CDR3: TGTGCCAGCAGCTTACAACAGGGGCAGTATGGCTACACCTTC.